One and the same sample provided the 12 T cell receptor beta chains below, sequenced in a study of blood T cell repertoires in COVID-19. The method was immunoSEQ multiplex PCR; TCRdb's version includes in-frame clones alone and lacks a portion of them. This table holds 150,000 to 200,000 clones, less than 85% found once. Sequencing was done on a sample of peripheral blood. The receptor set was obtained from a human donor with acute or convalescent COVID-19. The donor label of this sample is uncertain.

The chain couples TRBV10-2 to TRBJ1-1; 7 nucleotides agree with TRBD1. The CDR3 totals 16 residues. Germline CDR1 is WSHSY and CDR2 is SAAADI. V was pared by 2 bases and J by 0 bases, with 6 bases of the junction left unmatched. The CDR3 loop reads CASSEHQGVLNTEAFF. The CDR3 DNA reads as TGCGCCAGCAGTGAGCATCAGGGGGTATTGAACACTGAAGCTTTCTTT.

The V and J genes are TRBV30 and TRBJ1-5; 7 bases are shared with TRBD1. The germline V gene has CDR1 GTSNPN and CDR2 SVGIG (reference sequence). The CDR3 runs 14 residues. V was pared by 0 bases and J by 2 bases, with 1 base of the junction left unmatched. The CDR3 spells CAWSVQGGNQPQHF. CDR3 sequence (DNA): TGTGCCTGGAGTGTTCAGGGGGGCAATCAGCCCCAGCATTTT.

The rearrangement joins TRBV6-5 to TRBJ2-5; tentative D call: TRBD1 (5 bases). Germline CDR1 reads MNHEY; CDR2 reads SVGAGI. The CDR3 extends over 15 amino acids. The V end was cut by 7 bases, the J end by 4 bases, with 19 bases between. This CDR3 reads CASTVRVAGIETQYF. Written as DNA, the CDR3 is TGTGCCAGCACTGTACGGGTGGCAGGGATAGAGACCCAGTACTTC.

This clone was counted a few times. The chain combines TRBV7-3 with TRBJ2-7, with TRBD1 matching over 10 bases. The V gene end was trimmed by 0 bases and the J gene end by 5 bases; junction bases not matched to a gene: 4. Germline-derived CDR1 and CDR2 are SGHTA and FQGTGA. The CDR3 has 15 residues. The CDR3 loop reads CASSLTRQGANEQYF. For the CDR3, the DNA is TGTGCCAGCAGCTTAACTAGACAGGGGGCAAACGAGCAGTACTTC.

This clone was recorded many times. The chain couples TRBV7-9 to TRBJ1-1; 7 bases line up with TRBD1. This CDR3 contains 14 residues. Per germline, CDR1 SEHNR and CDR2 FQNEAQ (reference sequence). Unmatched junction bases numbered 6, after V lost 8 bases and J lost 0 bases. This CDR3 is CASGGGSLNTEAFF. CDR3 nucleotide sequence: TGTGCCAGCGGAGGGGGCAGCCTGAACACTGAAGCTTTCTTT.

This chain joins TRBV7-3 and TRBJ2-6; D is unresolved. CDR3 length: 18 amino acids. Germline V gene sequence: CDR1 SGHTA, CDR2 FQGTGA. V was cut by 0 bases and J by 2 bases, with 14 bases left in between. For the CDR3, the DNA is TGTGCCAGCAGCTTAACCCGCCCTCTAGGCACTGGGGCCAACGTCCTGACTTTC. Its protein product is CASSLTRPLGTGANVLTF.

The chain uses TRBV5-4 and TRBJ2-7, with 12 bases that match TRBD1. Germline CDR1 is SGHNT and CDR2 is YYREEE (reference sequence). Unmatched junction bases numbered 9, after V lost 3 bases and J lost 5 bases. This CDR3 contains 16 residues. CDR3 sequence: CASSSGTGGAIDEQYF. The CDR3 DNA reads TGTGCCAGCAGCTCCGGGACAGGGGGCGCAATCGACGAGCAGTACTTC. Full variable domain (remainder filled in from reference TRBV5-4 and TRBJ2-7): ETGVTQSPTHLIKTRGQQVTLRCSSQSGHNTVSWYQQALGQGPQFIFQYYREEENGRGNFPPRFSGLQFPNYSSELNVNALELDDSALYLCASSSGTGGAIDEQYFGPGTRLTVT.

The chain links TRBV7-9 to TRBJ2-5; the D gene is possibly TRBD2 (5 bases). V gave up 5 bases and J gave up 2 bases, with 12 bases separating them. The CDR3 totals 14 residues. Per the germline V gene, CDR1 is SEHNR and CDR2 is FQNEAQ (reference sequence). The CDR3 DNA is TGTGCCAGCAGCCCGCGGGCATTACAAGAGACCCAGTACTTC. Its translation: CASSPRALQETQYF.

The rearrangement links TRBV10-3 to TRBJ1-5; D is perhaps TRBD1 (6 bases). The length of the CDR3 is 12 residues. Trimming took 4 bases from V and 6 from J, leaving 7 bases between them. Germline values: CDR1 ENHRY, CDR2 SYGVKD. The CDR3 region is CAISGGGQPQHF. The CDR3 region has the DNA TGTGCCATCAGTGGAGGGGGTCAGCCCCAGCATTTT.

The CDR3 nucleotides are TGTGCCAGCTCACCACCGTCCGGGGGGACTAATGAAAAACTGTTTTTT. It translates to CASSPPSGGTNEKLFF. The V call is TRBV18, the J call TRBJ1-4; D might be TRBD1 (5 bases). This CDR3 is 16 amino acids long. Germline CDR1 reads KGHSH; CDR2 reads LQKENI. The ends were cut back, 0 bases at V and 2 bases at J, with 10 bases in the middle.

The V gene is TRBV5-8, the J gene TRBJ2-4; D is uncertain. The CDR3 extends over 12 amino acids. Per germline, CDR1 SGHTS and CDR2 YDEGEE. Trimming shortened V by 7 bases and J by 0 bases, and 5 bases separated the two germline ends. The CDR3 here is CASLLAKNIQYF. CDR3 nucleotide sequence: TGTGCCAGCCTTCTAGCCAAAAACATTCAGTACTTC.

The rearrangement links TRBV6-5 to TRBJ2-1; 7 bases match TRBD1. V shed 6 bases, J shed 7 bases, and the junction held 12 bases outside the gene matches. The CDR3 contains 15 residues. Germline lookup yields CDR1 MNHEY and CDR2 SVGAGI. This CDR3 is CASRSGTEGWNEQFF. CDR3 DNA: TGTGCCAGCAGATCCGGGACAGAGGGATGGAATGAGCAGTTCTTC.